Each of the 22 T cell receptor beta chains below was sequenced from the same sample in a study of cytomegalovirus exposure and HLA in healthy donors. PCR was performed using 60 Vbeta and 13 Jbeta primers. This table comes from immunoSEQ multiplex PCR, and its TCRdb copy is limited to in-frame clones, with some not included. The sample shows 140,000 to 150,000 clones, over 60% of them seen only once. Sequences were obtained from PBMCs. These receptors originate from a middle-aged woman in good health and CMV-seronegative.

This chain links TRBV28 with TRBJ2-4; TRBD2 is a possible D gene (5 bases). Deletions cut 8 bases from V and 2 bases from J, with 13 bases between. Germline-derived CDR1 and CDR2 are MDHEN and SYDVKM. The CDR3 runs to 14 residues. The CDR3 nucleotides are TGTGCCAGCCGAGAACGGGGAACCAAAAACATTCAGTACTTC. Amino acids: CASRERGTKNIQYF.

The genes are TRBV21-1 and TRBJ2-7; TRBD2 is the table's D call and was not checked against the DNA. TRBV21-1 is a pseudogene. CDR3 size: 12 residues. As DNA, the CDR3 is TGTGCCAGCAGCACAACTAGCGGCGAGCAGTACTTC. Its protein product is CASSTTSGEQYF.

This chain joins TRBV30 and TRBJ2-7; D unclear. The CDR3 is made up of 13 amino acids. V lost 1 base to trimming and J lost 4 bases, with 11 bases between them. Per germline, CDR1 GTSNPN and CDR2 SVGIG (reference sequence). The CDR3 coding sequence is TGTGCCTGGAGTGGTTATATTCGGTACGAGCAGTACTTC. Its protein product is CAWSGYIRYEQYF. The whole variable domain, remainder taken from reference TRBV30 and TRBJ2-7, is SQTIHQWPATLVQPVGSPLSLECTVEGTSNPNLYWYRQAAGRGLQLLFYSVGIGQISSEVPQNLSASRPQDRQFILSSKKLLLSDSGFYLCAWSGYIRYEQYFGPGTRLTVT.

The chain recombines TRBV9 with TRBJ2-3, with 7 bases matching TRBD2. The CDR3 has 15 residues. Germline CDR1 and CDR2: SGDLS and YYNGEE. V lost 3 bases, J lost 1 base, and 5 bases stayed unmatched. CDR3 protein: CASSDTLAGTDTQYF. DNA for the CDR3: TGTGCCAGCAGCGACACGCTAGCGGGCACAGATACGCAGTATTTT.

This clone has a single count. The chain links TRBV11-1 to TRBJ2-7, with 8 bases lining up with TRBD2. The CDR3 runs to 14 residues. The V gene end was trimmed by 5 bases and the J gene end by 4 bases; junction bases not matched to a gene: 7. The germline gives CDR1 SGHAT, CDR2 FQDESV (reference sequence). The CDR3 DNA follows: TGTGCCAGCAGCCGTCTCGCGGGGGGATACGAGCAGTACTTC. Its translation is CASSRLAGGYEQYF. The variable domain in full, completed from reference TRBV11-1 and TRBJ2-7, reads EAEVAQSPRYKITEKSQAVAFWCDPISGHATLYWYRQILGQGPELLVQFQDESVVDDSQLPKDRFSAERLKGVDSTLKIQPAELGDSAMYLCASSRLAGGYEQYFGPGTRLTVT.

The rearrangement uses TRBV7-2 and TRBJ1-3; no definite D call. This CDR3 comprises 15 residues. Between the trimmed V and J ends, which lost 5 bases and 3 bases, there was a span of 14 bases. Per the germline V gene, CDR1 is SGHTA and CDR2 is FQGNSA. CDR3 sequence: CASSVRMGGGNTIYF. In nucleotides, the CDR3 is TGTGCCAGCAGCGTCCGTATGGGAGGTGGAAACACCATATATTTT.

The chain couples TRBV5-4 to TRBJ1-1; D ambiguous. Germline values: CDR1 SGHNT, CDR2 YYREEE (reference sequence). This CDR3 is 12 amino acids long. V lost 3 bases and J 3 bases, leaving 6 bases between the germline ends. The CDR3 sequence: CASSSSYTEAFF. CDR3 bases: TGTGCCAGCAGCTCCTCTTACACTGAAGCTTTCTTT.

This chain uses TRBV18 with TRBJ2-1; TRBD2 matches at 8 bases. V lost 5 bases, J lost 6 bases, and 12 bases stayed unmatched. CDR1 is KGHSH and CDR2 is LQKENI in the germline V gene. This CDR3 is built from 16 residues. CDR3 protein: CASSNRGLAARNEQFF. The CDR3 region has the DNA TGTGCCAGCTCAAATAGAGGACTAGCAGCTCGCAATGAGCAGTTCTTC. Full variable domain (outside the CDR3, taken from reference TRBV18 and TRBJ2-1): NAGVMQNPRHLVRRRGQEARLRCSPMKGHSHVYWYRQLPEEGLKFMVYLQKENIIDESGMPKERFSAEFPKEGPSILRIQQVVRGDSAAYFCASSNRGLAARNEQFFGPGTRLTVL.

Only one count was recorded for this clone. The CDR3, as DNA: TGTGCCAGCAGCGTAGATGGCGGGGGGGTACGCGTGCAGTACTTC. It yields the protein CASSVDGGGVRVQYF. The rearrangement joins TRBV9 to TRBJ2-7; 9 nucleotides agree with TRBD2. The CDR3 covers 15 residues. The germline V gene has CDR1 SGDLS and CDR2 YYNGEE. The J segment lost 9 bases and the V segment lost 0 bases, leaving 10 bases of the junction unmatched.

The chain recombines TRBV28 with TRBJ2-7, with D possibly TRBD2 on 7 matching bases. Trimming removed 6 bases from V and 0 bases from J, with 9 bases in between. Germline V gene lookup returns CDR1 MDHEN and CDR2 SYDVKM. CDR3 length: 13 amino acids. In DNA, the CDR3 is TGTGCCAGCAGGGGGGGGCCCTCCTACGAGCAGTACTTC. Translated: CASRGGPSYEQYF.

The chain has TRBV30 and TRBJ2-6; possible D gene TRBD1, 5 bases. The germline gives CDR1 GTSNPN, CDR2 SVGIG (reference sequence). The CDR3 loop spans 14 amino acids. With 1 base removed from V and 1 base from J, the gap between germline ends came to 5 bases. This chain's CDR3 is CAWSAGSGANVLTF. CDR3 in DNA: TGTGCCTGGAGTGCAGGGTCTGGGGCCAACGTCCTGACTTTC.

V and J are TRBV5-1 and TRBJ1-2, with unresolved D. The CDR3 has 14 residues. The V and J ends lost 3 bases and 5 bases respectively, with 14 bases between them. Per germline, CDR1 SGHRS and CDR2 YFSETQ. The CDR3 coding sequence is TGCGCCAGCAGCTACGGGGAAAGAGAATATGGCTACACCTTC. It codes for CASSYGEREYGYTF.

CDR3 sequence: CASRNRGYGYTF. The CDR3 region has the DNA TGCGCCAGCCGGAACAGGGGGTATGGCTACACCTTC. The V and J genes are TRBV5-1 and TRBJ1-2, with 8 bases fitting TRBD1. Germline CDR1 SGHRS, CDR2 YFSETQ. The J segment lost 5 bases and the V segment lost 7 bases, leaving 4 bases of the junction unmatched. There are 12 residues in the CDR3.

J is TRBJ2-7 and V is TRBV5-1, with 7 bases aligning to TRBD1. With 3 bases clipped from V and 6 bases from J, the junction kept 9 bases outside the gene matches. Germline CDR1 and CDR2: SGHRS and YFSETQ. CDR3 size: 14 residues. CDR3 in DNA: TGCGCCAGCAGCTCGACCGGGACAGCTACCGAGCAGTACTTC. Translation: CASSSTGTATEQYF. Looking up the rest from reference TRBV5-1 and TRBJ2-7 gives the full variable domain: KAGVTQTPRYLIKTRGQQVTLSCSPISGHRSVSWYQQTPGQGLQFLFEYFSETQRNKGNFPGRFSGRQFSNSRSEMNVSTLELGDSALYLCASSSTGTATEQYFGPGTRLTVT.

V and J are TRBV4-1 and TRBJ1-6; D possibly corresponds to TRBD1 (5 bases). Germline-derived CDR1 and CDR2 are MGHRA and YSYEKL. V was cut by 0 bases and J by 1 base, with 7 bases left in between. The CDR3 is 16 residues long. Written as DNA, the CDR3 is TGCGCCAGCAGCCAAGAAGGGGTTTCCTATAATTCACCCCTCCACTTT. Its translation is CASSQEGVSYNSPLHF.

The chain recombines TRBV6-1 with TRBJ2-7, with TRBD1 as a possible D gene (5 bases). Trimming pared 7 bases from V and 9 bases from J, leaving 22 bases between. The CDR3 spans 14 residues. Germline V gene sequence: CDR1 MNHNS, CDR2 SASEGT. The CDR3 is CASTRPPGIWRQYF. In DNA form, the CDR3 reads TGTGCCAGCACAAGACCTCCAGGGATTTGGAGGCAGTACTTC.

In DNA form, the CDR3 reads TGTGCCAGCAGTATCCCGGGACAGGAAGAAAAACTGTTTTTT. This gives the protein CASSIPGQEEKLFF. This sequence joins TRBV28 and TRBJ1-4, with 8 bases that match TRBD1. Trimming took 5 bases from V and 8 from J; bases not matched to a gene: 7. The CDR3 is 14 amino acids. Germline-derived CDR1 and CDR2 are MDHEN and SYDVKM. The whole variable domain, remainder taken from reference TRBV28 and TRBJ1-4, is DVKVTQSSRYLVKRTGEKVFLECVQDMDHENMFWYRQDPGLGLRLIYFSYDVKMKEKGDIPEGYSVSREKKERFSLILESASTNQTSMYLCASSIPGQEEKLFFGSGTQLSVL.

The chain couples TRBV6-1 to TRBJ2-1; 7 bases agree with TRBD1. V shed 4 bases and J 6 bases; nucleotides not matched to a gene: 0. CDR1 is MNHNS, CDR2 SASEGT, per germline. CDR3 length equals 12 residues. CDR3 protein: CASSGDSNEQFF. CDR3 in DNA: TGTGCCAGCAGTGGGGACAGCAATGAGCAGTTCTTC.

This sequence joins TRBV19 and TRBJ1-4; TRBD1 might be the D (6 bases). In germline, CDR1 is LNHDA, CDR2 SQIVND (reference sequence). This CDR3 has 13 residues. V lost 11 bases, J lost 6 bases, and 16 bases lay in between. The CDR3 sequence is CALPRGGDEKLFF. CDR3 DNA: TGTGCCTTACCAAGGGGGGGGGATGAAAAACTGTTTTTT. Together with reference TRBV19 and TRBJ1-4, the CDR3 gives the full variable domain: DGGITQSPKYLFRKEGQNVTLSCEQNLNHDAMYWYRQDPGQGLRLIYYSQIVNDFQKGDIAEGYSVSREKKESFPLTVTSAQKNPTAFYLCALPRGGDEKLFFGSGTQLSVL.

The chain joins TRBV4-2 to TRBJ1-4; no definite D call. This CDR3 contains 16 residues. The V end was cut by 0 bases, the J end by 2 bases, with 10 bases between. CDR1 and CDR2 from the germline V gene are LGHNA and YNFKEQ. The CDR3 sequence is CASSQDRAGTNEKLFF. CDR3 DNA sequence: TGTGCCAGCAGCCAAGATCGCGCGGGGACTAATGAAAAACTGTTTTTT.

V gene TRBV5-6 combines with J gene TRBJ1-5; possible D gene TRBD1, 5 bases. The V end was cut by 2 bases, the J end by 3 bases, with 12 bases between. The CDR3 is made up of 15 amino acids. Germline assignment: CDR1 SGHDT and CDR2 YYEEEE. The CDR3 DNA is TGTGCCAGCAGCTTCCTTGGGGCGCTCAATCAGCCCCAGCATTTT. This sequence encodes CASSFLGALNQPQHF.

V usage is TRBV10-3 and J usage is TRBJ2-2, with D uncertain. Germline CDR1 and CDR2: ENHRY and SYGVKD. This CDR3 contains 14 residues. Trimming left V 0 bases short and J 0 bases short, with 2 bases between. CDR3 nucleotides: TGTGCCATCAGTGAGTCCTCGAACACCGGGGAGCTGTTTTTT. It yields the protein CAISESSNTGELFF.